This T cell receptor beta chain came from a study of cytomegalovirus exposure and HLA in healthy donors. Whole-study context: In an early release, HLA-typed donors contributed tens of millions of unique TCR sequences.

The PCR had 60 Vbeta and 13 Jbeta primers. The protocol was immunoSEQ multiplex PCR, while the TCRdb copy is restricted to in-frame clones and leaves out a portion. The repertoire holds approximately 80,000 clones, with approximately 70% as singletons. This CDR3 has 15 residues. Germline V gene sequence: CDR1 SGDLS, CDR2 YYNGEE. The junction had 1 base not matched to a gene; V was cut back by 0 bases and J by 1 base. Source material: PBMCs. The TCR originated in a woman between 35 and 50 years old in good health and CMV-seropositive. This sequence joins TRBV9 and TRBJ2-1, with TRBD1 identical over 7 bases. CDR3 residues: CASSVAGGSYNEQFF. The CDR3 bases are TGTGCCAGCAGCGTAGCAGGGGGTTCCTACAATGAGCAGTTCTTC.